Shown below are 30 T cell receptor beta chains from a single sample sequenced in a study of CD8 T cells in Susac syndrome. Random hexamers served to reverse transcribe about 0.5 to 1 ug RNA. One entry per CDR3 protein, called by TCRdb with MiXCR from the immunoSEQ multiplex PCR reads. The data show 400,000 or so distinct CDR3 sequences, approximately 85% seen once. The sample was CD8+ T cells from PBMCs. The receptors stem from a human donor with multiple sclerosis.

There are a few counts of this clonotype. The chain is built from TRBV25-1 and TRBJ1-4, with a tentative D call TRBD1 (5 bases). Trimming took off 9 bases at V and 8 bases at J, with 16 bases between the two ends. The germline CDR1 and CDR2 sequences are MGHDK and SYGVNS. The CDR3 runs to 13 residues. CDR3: CASSWGGEEKLFF. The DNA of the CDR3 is TGTGCCAGTAGTTGGGGGGGTGAGGAAAAACTGTTTTTT.

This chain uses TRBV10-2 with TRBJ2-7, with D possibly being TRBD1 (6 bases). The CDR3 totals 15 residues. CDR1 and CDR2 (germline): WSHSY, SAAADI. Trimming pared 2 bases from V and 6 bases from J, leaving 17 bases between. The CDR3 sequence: CASSEPDTGMFEQYF. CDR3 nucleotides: TGCGCCAGCAGTGAGCCGGACACAGGGATGTTCGAGCAGTACTTC.

The CDR3 here is CASSFEGAGETQYF. The CDR3 DNA reads TGCGCCAGCAGCTTCGAGGGGGCGGGGGAGACCCAGTACTTC. The chain has TRBV5-1 and TRBJ2-5; D possibly corresponds to TRBD1 (7 bases). Germline CDR1 and CDR2: SGHRS and YFSETQ. Trimming removed 2 bases from V and 5 bases from J, with 13 bases in between. The CDR3 spans 14 residues.

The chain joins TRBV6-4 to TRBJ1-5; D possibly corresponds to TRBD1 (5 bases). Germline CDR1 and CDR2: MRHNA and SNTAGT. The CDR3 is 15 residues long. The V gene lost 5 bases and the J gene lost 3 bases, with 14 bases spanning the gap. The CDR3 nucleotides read TGTGCCAGCAGTCCAGTCAAAGGGGACAATCAGCCCCAGCATTTT. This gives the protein CASSPVKGDNQPQHF.

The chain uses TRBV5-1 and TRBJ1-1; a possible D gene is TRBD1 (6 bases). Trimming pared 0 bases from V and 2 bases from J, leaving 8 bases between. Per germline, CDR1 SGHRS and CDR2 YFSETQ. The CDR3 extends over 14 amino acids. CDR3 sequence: CASSLAQGNTEAFF. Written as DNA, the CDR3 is TGCGCCAGCAGCTTGGCACAGGGTAACACTGAAGCTTTCTTT.

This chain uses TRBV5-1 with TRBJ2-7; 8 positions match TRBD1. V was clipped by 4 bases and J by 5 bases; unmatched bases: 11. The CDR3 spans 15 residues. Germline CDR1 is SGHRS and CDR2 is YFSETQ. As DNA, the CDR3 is TGCGCCAGCAGCCCCTCCGAGGCAGGGGGCAACGAGCAGTACTTC. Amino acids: CASSPSEAGGNEQYF.

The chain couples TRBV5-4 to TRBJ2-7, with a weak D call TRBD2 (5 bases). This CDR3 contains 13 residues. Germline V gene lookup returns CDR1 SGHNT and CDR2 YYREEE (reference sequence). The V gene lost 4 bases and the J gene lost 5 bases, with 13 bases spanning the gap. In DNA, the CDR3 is TGTGCCAGCAGCATGAGTAAGAGGGACGAGCAGTACTTC. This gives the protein CASSMSKRDEQYF.

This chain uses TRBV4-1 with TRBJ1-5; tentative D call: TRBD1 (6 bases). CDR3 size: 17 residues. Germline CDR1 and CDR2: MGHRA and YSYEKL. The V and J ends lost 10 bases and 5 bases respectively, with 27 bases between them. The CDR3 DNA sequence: TGCGCCACCTCAAGGTCGACAGGCCTTCCTAAGTATCAGCCCCAGCATTTT. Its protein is CATSRSTGLPKYQPQHF.

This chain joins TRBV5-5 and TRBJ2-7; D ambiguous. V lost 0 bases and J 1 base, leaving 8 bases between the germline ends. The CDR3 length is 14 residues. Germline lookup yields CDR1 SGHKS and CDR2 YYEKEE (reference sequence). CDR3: CASSLEPSSYEQYF. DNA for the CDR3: TGTGCCAGCAGCTTGGAACCCTCGTCCTACGAGCAGTACTTC.

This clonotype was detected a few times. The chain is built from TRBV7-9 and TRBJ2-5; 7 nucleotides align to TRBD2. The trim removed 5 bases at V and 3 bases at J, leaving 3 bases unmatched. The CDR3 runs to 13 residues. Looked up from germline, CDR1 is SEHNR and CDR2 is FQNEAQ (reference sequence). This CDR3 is CASSVSGEETQYF. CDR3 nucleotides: TGTGCCAGCAGCGTAAGCGGGGAAGAGACCCAGTACTTC.

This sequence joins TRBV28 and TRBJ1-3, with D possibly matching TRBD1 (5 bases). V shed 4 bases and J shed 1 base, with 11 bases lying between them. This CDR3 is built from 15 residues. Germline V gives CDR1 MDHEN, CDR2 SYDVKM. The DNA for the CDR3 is TGTGCCAGCAGTTCCCGCAGGGAATCTGGAAACACCATATATTTT. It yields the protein CASSSRRESGNTIYF. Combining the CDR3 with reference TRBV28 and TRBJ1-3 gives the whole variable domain DVKVTQSSRYLVKRTGEKVFLECVQDMDHENMFWYRQDPGLGLRLIYFSYDVKMKEKGDIPEGYSVSREKKERFSLILESASTNQTSMYLCASSSRRESGNTIYFGEGSWLTVV.

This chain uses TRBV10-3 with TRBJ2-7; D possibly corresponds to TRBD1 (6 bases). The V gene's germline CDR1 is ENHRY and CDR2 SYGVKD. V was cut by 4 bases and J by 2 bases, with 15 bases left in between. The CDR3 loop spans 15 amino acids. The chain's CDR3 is CAISVSNRATYEQYF. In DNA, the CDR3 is TGTGCCATCAGTGTGTCGAACAGGGCGACCTACGAGCAGTACTTC.

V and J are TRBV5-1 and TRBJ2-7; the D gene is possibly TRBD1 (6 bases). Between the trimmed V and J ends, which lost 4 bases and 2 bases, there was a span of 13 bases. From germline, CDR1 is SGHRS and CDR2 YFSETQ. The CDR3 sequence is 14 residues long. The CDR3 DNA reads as TGCGCCAGCAGCCAGGACAGTAGCCCCTACGAGCAGTACTTC. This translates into CASSQDSSPYEQYF. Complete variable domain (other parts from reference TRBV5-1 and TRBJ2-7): KAGVTQTPRYLIKTRGQQVTLSCSPISGHRSVSWYQQTPGQGLQFLFEYFSETQRNKGNFPGRFSGRQFSNSRSEMNVSTLELGDSALYLCASSQDSSPYEQYFGPGTRLTVT.

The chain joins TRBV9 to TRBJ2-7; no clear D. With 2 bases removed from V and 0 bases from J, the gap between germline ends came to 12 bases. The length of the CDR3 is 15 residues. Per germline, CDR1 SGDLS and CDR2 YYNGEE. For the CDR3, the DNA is TGTGCCAGCAGCGTGGACGGAAAGAGCTCCTACGAGCAGTACTTC. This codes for CASSVDGKSSYEQYF.

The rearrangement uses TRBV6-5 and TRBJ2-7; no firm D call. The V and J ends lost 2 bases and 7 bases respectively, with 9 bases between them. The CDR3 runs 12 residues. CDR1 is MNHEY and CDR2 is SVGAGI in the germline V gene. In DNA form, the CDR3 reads TGTGCCAGCAGTTACGTTGGGGAAGAGCAGTACTTC. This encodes CASSYVGEEQYF.

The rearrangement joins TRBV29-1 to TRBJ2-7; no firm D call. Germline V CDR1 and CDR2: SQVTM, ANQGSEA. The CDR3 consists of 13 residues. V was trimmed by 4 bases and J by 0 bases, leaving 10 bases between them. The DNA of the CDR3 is TGCAGCGTTGTCTACACGAGCTCCTACGAGCAGTACTTC. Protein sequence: CSVVYTSSYEQYF.

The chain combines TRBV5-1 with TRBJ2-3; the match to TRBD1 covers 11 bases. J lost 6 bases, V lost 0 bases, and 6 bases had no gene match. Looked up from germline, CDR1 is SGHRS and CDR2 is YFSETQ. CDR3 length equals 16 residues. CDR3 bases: TGCGCCAGCAGCTTGGCTGGACAGGGGGCGAGGGATACGCAGTATTTT. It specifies CASSLAGQGARDTQYF.

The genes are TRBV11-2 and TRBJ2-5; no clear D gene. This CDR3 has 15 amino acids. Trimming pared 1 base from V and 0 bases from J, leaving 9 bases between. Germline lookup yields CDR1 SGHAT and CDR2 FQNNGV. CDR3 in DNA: TGTGCCAGCAGCTTAGCGCTAGACTACCAAGAGACCCAGTACTTC. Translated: CASSLALDYQETQYF.

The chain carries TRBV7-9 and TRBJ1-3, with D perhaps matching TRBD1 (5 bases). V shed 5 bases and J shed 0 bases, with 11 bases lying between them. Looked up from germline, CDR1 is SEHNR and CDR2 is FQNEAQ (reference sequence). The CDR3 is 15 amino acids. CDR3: CASSPGTSSGNTIYF. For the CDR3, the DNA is TGTGCCAGCAGCCCAGGGACCAGCTCTGGAAACACCATATATTTT.

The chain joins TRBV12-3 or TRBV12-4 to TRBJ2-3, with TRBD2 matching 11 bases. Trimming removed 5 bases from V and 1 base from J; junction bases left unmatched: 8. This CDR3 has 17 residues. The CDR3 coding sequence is TGTGCCAGCAGTACCTCACTAGCGGGGGCCCGCACAGATACGCAGTATTTT. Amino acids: CASSTSLAGARTDTQYF.

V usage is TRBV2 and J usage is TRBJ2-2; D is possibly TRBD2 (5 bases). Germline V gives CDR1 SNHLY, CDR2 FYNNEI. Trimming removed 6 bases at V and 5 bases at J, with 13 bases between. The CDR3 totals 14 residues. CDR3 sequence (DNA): TGTGCCAGCAGCCCAGAAGGAGGAACCGGGGAGCTGTTTTTT. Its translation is CASSPEGGTGELFF.

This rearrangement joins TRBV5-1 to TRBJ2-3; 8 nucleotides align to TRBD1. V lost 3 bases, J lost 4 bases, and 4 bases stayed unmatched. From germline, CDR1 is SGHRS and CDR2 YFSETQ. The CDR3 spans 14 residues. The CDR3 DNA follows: TGCGCCAGCAGCTCCTCAGGGGGCCCAGATACGCAGTATTTT. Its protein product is CASSSSGGPDTQYF.

The CDR3, as DNA: TGTGCCAGCAGTACCCCGGGACACTACCCCTACGAGCAGTACTTC. Translation: CASSTPGHYPYEQYF. The rearrangement links TRBV12-3 or TRBV12-4 to TRBJ2-7; maybe TRBD1 (6 bases). V dropped 5 bases and J dropped 2 bases, with 16 bases sitting between them. The CDR3 covers 15 residues.

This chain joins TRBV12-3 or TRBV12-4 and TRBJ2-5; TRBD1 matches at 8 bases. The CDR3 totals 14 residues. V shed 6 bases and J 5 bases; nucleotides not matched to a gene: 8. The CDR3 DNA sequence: TGTGCCAGCAGCAACGACAGGGGTGAGGAGACCCAGTACTTC. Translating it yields CASSNDRGEETQYF.

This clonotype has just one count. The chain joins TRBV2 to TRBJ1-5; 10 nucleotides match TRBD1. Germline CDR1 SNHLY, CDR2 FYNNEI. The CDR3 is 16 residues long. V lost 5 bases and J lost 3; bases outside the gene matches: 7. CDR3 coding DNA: TGTGCCAGCAGTTCCGGGACAGGGGAAGCCAATCAGCCCCAGCATTTT. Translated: CASSSGTGEANQPQHF.

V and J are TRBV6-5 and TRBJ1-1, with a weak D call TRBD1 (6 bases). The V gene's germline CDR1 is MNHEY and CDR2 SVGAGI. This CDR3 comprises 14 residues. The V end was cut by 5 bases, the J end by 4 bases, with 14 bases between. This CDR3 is CASSRREGGTEAFF. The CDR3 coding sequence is TGTGCCAGCAGTCGACGAGAGGGGGGCACTGAAGCTTTCTTT.

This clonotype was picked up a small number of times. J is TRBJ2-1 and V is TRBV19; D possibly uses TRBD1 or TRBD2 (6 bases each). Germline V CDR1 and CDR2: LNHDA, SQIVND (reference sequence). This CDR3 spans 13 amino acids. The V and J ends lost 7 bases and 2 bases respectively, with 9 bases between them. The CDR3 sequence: CASTGGPYNEQFF. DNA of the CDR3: TGTGCCAGTACCGGGGGCCCCTACAATGAGCAGTTCTTC.

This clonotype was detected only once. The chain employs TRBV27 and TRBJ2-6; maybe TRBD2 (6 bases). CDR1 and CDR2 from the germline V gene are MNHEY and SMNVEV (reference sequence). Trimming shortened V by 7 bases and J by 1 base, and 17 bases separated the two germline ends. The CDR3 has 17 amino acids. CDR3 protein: CASTPQGGSSGANVLTF. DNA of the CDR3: TGTGCCAGCACCCCGCAGGGAGGCTCTTCTGGGGCCAACGTCCTGACTTTC. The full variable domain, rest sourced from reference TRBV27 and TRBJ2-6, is EAQVTQNPRYLITVTGKKLTVTCSQNMNHEYMSWYRQDPGLGLRQIYYSMNVEVTDKGDVPEGYKVSRKEKRNFPLILESPSPNQTSLYFCASTPQGGSSGANVLTFGAGSRLTVL.

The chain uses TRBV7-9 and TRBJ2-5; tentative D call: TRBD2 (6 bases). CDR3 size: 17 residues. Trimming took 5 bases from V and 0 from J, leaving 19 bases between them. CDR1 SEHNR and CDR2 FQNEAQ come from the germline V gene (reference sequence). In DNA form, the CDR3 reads TGTGCCAGCAGCCCAGCTTATTCGGGACTGGACCAAGAGACCCAGTACTTC. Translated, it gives CASSPAYSGLDQETQYF.

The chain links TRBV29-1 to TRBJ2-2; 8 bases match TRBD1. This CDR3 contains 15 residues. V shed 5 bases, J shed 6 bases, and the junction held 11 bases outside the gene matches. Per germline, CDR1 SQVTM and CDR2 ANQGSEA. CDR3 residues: CSVLARAGGSGELFF. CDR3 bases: TGCAGCGTTTTGGCCAGGGCAGGGGGCTCCGGGGAGCTGTTTTTT.